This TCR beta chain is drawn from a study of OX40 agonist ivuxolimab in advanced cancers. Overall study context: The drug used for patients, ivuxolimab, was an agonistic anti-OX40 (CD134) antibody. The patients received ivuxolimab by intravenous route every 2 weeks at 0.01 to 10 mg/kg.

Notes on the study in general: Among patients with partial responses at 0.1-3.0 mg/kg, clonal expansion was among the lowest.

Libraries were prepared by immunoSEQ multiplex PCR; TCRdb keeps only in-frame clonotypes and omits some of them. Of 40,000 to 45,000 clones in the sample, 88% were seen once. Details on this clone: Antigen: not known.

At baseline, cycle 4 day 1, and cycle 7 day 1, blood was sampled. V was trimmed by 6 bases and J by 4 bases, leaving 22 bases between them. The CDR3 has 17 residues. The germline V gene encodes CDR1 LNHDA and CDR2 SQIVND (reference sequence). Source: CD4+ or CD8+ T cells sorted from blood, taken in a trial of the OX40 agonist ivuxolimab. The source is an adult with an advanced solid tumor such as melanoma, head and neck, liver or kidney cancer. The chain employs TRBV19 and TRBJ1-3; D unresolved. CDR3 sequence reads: CASSTSIIWSRGNTIYF. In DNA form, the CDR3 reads TGTGCCAGTAGCACATCGATTATTTGGTCCCGGGGAAACACCATATATTTT.